The 20 T cell receptor beta chains below come from one sample, sequenced in a study of blood T cell repertoires in COVID-19. Assay: immunoSEQ multiplex PCR; the TCRdb copy retains only in-frame clones and omits some. The data show about 170,000 clones, more than 70% seen once. Input material: peripheral blood. These receptor sequences come from a man in his fifties or sixties who had recovered from COVID-19.

This chain joins TRBV11-1 and TRBJ2-7, with a weak D call TRBD1 (5 bases). The CDR3 is made up of 13 amino acids. Germline-derived CDR1 and CDR2 are SGHAT and FQDESV (reference sequence). Trimming removed 4 bases from V and 7 bases from J, with 14 bases in between. CDR3 sequence: CASSSKLKGEQYF. DNA for the CDR3: TGTGCCAGCAGCTCGAAGCTCAAGGGGGAGCAGTACTTC.

This rearrangement joins TRBV12-5 to TRBJ1-3; D is uncertain. The V end lost 2 bases, the J end lost 0 bases, and 14 bases lay between the germline ends. Per germline, CDR1 LGHNT and CDR2 FRNRAP. This CDR3 has 17 residues. CDR3 region: CASGLTIARGSGNTIYF. The CDR3 DNA reads as TGTGCTAGTGGTTTGACGATTGCTCGGGGCTCTGGAAACACCATATATTTT.

The chain combines TRBV27 with TRBJ1-6; D unclear. Germline V gene lookup returns CDR1 MNHEY and CDR2 SMNVEV (reference sequence). Trimming cost V 8 bases and J 9 bases, with 20 bases left between them. This CDR3 has 15 amino acids. CDR3 nucleotides: TGTGCCAGCCGAAGGTCGCGCGGGTCTAGTTCACCCCTCCACTTT. Encoded protein: CASRRSRGSSSPLHF.

The chain has TRBV7-2 and TRBJ2-7; 13 bases match TRBD2. The CDR3 extends over 16 amino acids. V shed 2 bases and J 4 bases; nucleotides not matched to a gene: 5. Germline V gene data show CDR1 as SGHTA and CDR2 as FQGNSA. CDR3: CASSLQLAGGPYEQYF. CDR3 coding DNA: TGTGCCAGCAGCTTACAACTAGCGGGGGGGCCTTACGAGCAGTACTTC.

The chain uses TRBV2 and TRBJ2-7; 9 bases line up with TRBD1. Germline V gives CDR1 SNHLY, CDR2 FYNNEI. The ends lost 6 bases at V and 4 bases at J; junction bases unmatched: 16. The CDR3 length is 17 residues. The DNA of the CDR3 is TGTGCCAGCAGCGCGGGACAGGGATTCTCCACCTCGTACGAGCAGTACTTC. Translating gives CASSAGQGFSTSYEQYF.

The chain uses TRBV7-2 and TRBJ2-1; D may be TRBD2 (6 bases). Germline-derived CDR1 and CDR2 are SGHTA and FQGNSA. This CDR3 comprises 14 residues. V dropped 4 bases and J dropped 6 bases, with 13 bases sitting between them. CDR3 region: CASSSLGSGNEQFF. The CDR3 DNA is TGTGCCAGCAGCTCGCTTGGTAGCGGCAATGAGCAGTTCTTC.

This clone was recorded a few times. This chain connects TRBV18 to TRBJ2-3; 8 bases align to TRBD2. This CDR3 is 16 amino acids long. Germline V gene data show CDR1 as KGHSH and CDR2 as LQKENI. V lost 6 bases, J lost 0 bases, and 8 bases stayed unmatched. The CDR3: CASSYGAGASTDTQYF. Here the CDR3 DNA reads TGTGCCAGCTCCTACGGAGCGGGGGCTAGCACAGATACGCAGTATTTT.

J is TRBJ2-1 and V is TRBV29-1; D gene ambiguous. Germline CDR1 reads SQVTM; CDR2 reads ANQGSEA. The V and J ends lost 4 bases and 0 bases respectively, with 7 bases between them. CDR3 length equals 13 residues. The CDR3 DNA reads as TGCAGCGTTGGGCACGACTCCTACAATGAGCAGTTCTTC. Protein sequence: CSVGHDSYNEQFF.

In its sample, this clone was seen once. The chain uses TRBV7-2 and TRBJ2-5; 8 nucleotides align to TRBD1. V shed 5 bases and J 5 bases; nucleotides not matched to a gene: 7. The CDR3 runs to 14 residues. Germline CDR1 reads SGHTA; CDR2 reads FQGNSA. The chain's CDR3 is CASSERTGSETQYF. Here the CDR3 DNA reads TGTGCCAGCAGCGAACGGACAGGGTCGGAGACCCAGTACTTC.

This clone is a singleton in its sample. The gene calls are TRBV7-8 and TRBJ2-7; TRBD1 matches at 8 bases. The V gene end was trimmed by 4 bases and the J gene end by 5 bases; junction bases not matched to a gene: 13. CDR1 and CDR2 (germline): SGHVS, FQNEAQ. The CDR3 runs 16 residues. Written as DNA, the CDR3 is TGTGCCAGCAGCTATCCAGGACAGGGAGGAGGCAACGAGCAGTACTTC. This codes for CASSYPGQGGGNEQYF.

The chain couples TRBV4-3 to TRBJ2-3; D may be TRBD1 (5 bases). The CDR3 has 15 residues. CDR1 LGHNA and CDR2 YSLEER come from the germline V gene. Trimming removed 0 bases from V and 6 bases from J, with 13 bases in between. The CDR3 loop reads CASSQDFLGADTQYF. CDR3 coding DNA: TGCGCCAGCAGCCAAGATTTTTTAGGGGCTGATACGCAGTATTTT.

Turning to this clone: This CDR3 is also generated by other DNA sequences in the sample. V is TRBV6-5 and J is TRBJ1-1, with 11 bases matching TRBD1. The germline CDR1 and CDR2 sequences are MNHEY and SVGAGI. J was trimmed by 6 bases and V by 2 bases; bases with no gene match: 2. This CDR3 region has 14 residues. The chain's CDR3 is CASSYTGQGAEAFF. CDR3 in DNA: TGTGCCAGCAGTTACACGGGACAGGGGGCTGAAGCTTTCTTT.

About this clone itself: One junction end disagrees with the germline gene, perhaps due to a read error. V gene TRBV15 combines with J gene TRBJ2-3; 8 bases are a match to TRBD1. From germline, CDR1 is LNHNV and CDR2 YYDKDF (reference sequence). This CDR3 is 15 amino acids long. This CDR3 is CATSFGQGSTNTQYF. The CDR3 bases are TGTGCCACCAGCTTTGGACAGGGATCCACAAATACGCAGTATTTT.

V gene TRBV19 combines with J gene TRBJ1-1; the D is unclear. The germline gives CDR1 LNHDA, CDR2 SQIVND (reference sequence). The CDR3 runs to 14 residues. V dropped 7 bases and J dropped 6 bases, with 18 bases sitting between them. The CDR3 reads CASTKSTVIAEAFF. CDR3 DNA sequence: TGTGCCAGTACCAAATCTACAGTAATCGCTGAAGCTTTCTTT.

This clone was observed once. The V call is TRBV2, the J call TRBJ1-1, with a possible D match to TRBD1 (5 bases). Per germline, CDR1 SNHLY and CDR2 FYNNEI. Trimming took off 4 bases at V and 4 bases at J, with 10 bases between the two ends. This CDR3 comprises 13 residues. CDR3 in amino acids: CASSGQGSTEAFF. In DNA form, the CDR3 reads TGTGCCAGCAGTGGGCAGGGAAGCACTGAAGCTTTCTTT.

The chain combines TRBV19 with TRBJ1-3; tentative D call: TRBD1 (5 bases). The CDR3 covers 13 residues. Trimming took off 10 bases at V and 3 bases at J, with 13 bases between the two ends. Germline CDR1 and CDR2: LNHDA and SQIVND (reference sequence). The CDR3 DNA is TGTGCCACCCAGACAGACCTTGGAAACACCATATATTTT. Translating it yields CATQTDLGNTIYF.

The V gene is TRBV27, the J gene TRBJ2-7; TRBD2 is a possible D gene (6 bases). Trimming cost V 6 bases and J 0 bases, with 15 bases left between them. CDR3 length equals 15 residues. From germline, CDR1 is MNHEY and CDR2 SMNVEV (reference sequence). The CDR3 DNA is TGTGCCAGCAGGGCACCGGGACTCTTCTCCTACGAGCAGTACTTC. As protein: CASRAPGLFSYEQYF.

The rearrangement uses TRBV10-3 and TRBJ2-4; 8 bases fit TRBD1. Trimming removed 2 bases from V and 2 bases from J; junction bases left unmatched: 5. CDR1 is ENHRY and CDR2 is SYGVKD in the germline V gene. The CDR3 contains 16 residues. CDR3: CAISEETGGTKNIQYF. DNA for the CDR3: TGTGCCATCAGTGAGGAAACAGGGGGGACCAAAAACATTCAGTACTTC.

The CDR3 is CASSEWTGYGYTF. The CDR3 DNA sequence: TGTGCCAGCAGTGAGTGGACAGGGTATGGCTACACCTTC. V is TRBV25-1 and J is TRBJ1-2, with TRBD1 matching over 8 bases. The CDR3 consists of 13 residues. CDR1 MGHDK and CDR2 SYGVNS come from the germline V gene. J was trimmed by 5 bases and V by 3 bases; bases with no gene match: 2.

This sequence joins TRBV2 and TRBJ1-4, with unresolved D. This CDR3 is 13 amino acids long. In germline, CDR1 is SNHLY, CDR2 FYNNEI. V was pared by 4 bases and J by 0 bases, with 3 bases between. The CDR3 is CASSAATNEKLFF. CDR3 nucleotide sequence: TGTGCCAGCAGTGCAGCAACTAATGAAAAACTGTTTTTT.